The clone carrying this TCR beta chain was recorded once. Antigen unknown. The data were obtained in a study of shared clonotypes between healthy human individuals. Study-level points and caveats: The sharing of 4.5% to 6.5% of naive CD4 clonotypes was seen across a handful of donors.

Each sample came from a Caucasian adult donor living in Nashville, Tennessee. It was into CD45RA+ naive and CD45RA-negative memory subsets that the CD4+ cells were split. The V and J ends lost 1 base and 5 bases respectively, with 11 bases between them. Germline V gene data show CDR1 as MNHNS and CDR2 as SASEGT. The CDR3 has 15 amino acids. Produced via immunoSEQ multiplex PCR; TCRdb's table is partial and in-frame only. This sample yields a few million clones, of which 85% to 95% are seen a single time; over 0.12% belongs to the top ten. The sample taken for sequencing was naive CD4+ T cells sorted from blood. Indicated subset: CD45RA+ positively selected. The J gene is TRBJ1-4, the V gene TRBV6-1; D uncertain. The sequence was collected from a man between 18 and 35 years old in good health. CDR3 residues: CASSEVGPRNEKLFF. As DNA, the CDR3 is TGTGCCAGCAGTGAAGTAGGACCGCGCAATGAAAAACTGTTTTTT.